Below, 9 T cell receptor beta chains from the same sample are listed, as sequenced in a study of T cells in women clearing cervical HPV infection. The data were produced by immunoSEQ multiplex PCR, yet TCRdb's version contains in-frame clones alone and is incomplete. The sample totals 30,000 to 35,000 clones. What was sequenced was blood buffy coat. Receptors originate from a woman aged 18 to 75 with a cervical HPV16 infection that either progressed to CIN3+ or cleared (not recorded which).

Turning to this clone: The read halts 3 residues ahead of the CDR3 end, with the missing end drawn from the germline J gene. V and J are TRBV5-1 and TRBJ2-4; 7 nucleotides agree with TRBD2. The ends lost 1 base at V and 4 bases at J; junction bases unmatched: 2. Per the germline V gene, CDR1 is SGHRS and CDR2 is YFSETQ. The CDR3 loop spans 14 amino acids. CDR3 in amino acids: CASSLRLAKNIQYF. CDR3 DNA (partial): TGCGCCAGCAGCTTGCGACTAGCAAAAAACATT. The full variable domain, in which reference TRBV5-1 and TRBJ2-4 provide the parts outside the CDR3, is KAGVTQTPRYLIKTRGQQVTLSCSPISGHRSVSWYQQTPGQGLQFLFEYFSETQRNKGNFPGRFSGRQFSNSRSEMNVSTLELGDSALYLCASSLRLAKNIQYFGAGTRLSVL.

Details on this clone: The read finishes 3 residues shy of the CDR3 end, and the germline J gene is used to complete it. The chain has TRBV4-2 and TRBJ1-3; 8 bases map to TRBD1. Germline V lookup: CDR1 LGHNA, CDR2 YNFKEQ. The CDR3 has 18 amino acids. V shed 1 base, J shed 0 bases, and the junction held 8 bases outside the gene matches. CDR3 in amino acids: CASSQVLQQGVSGNTIYF. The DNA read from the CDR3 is TGTGCCAGCAGCCAAGTCTTACAACAGGGGGTCTCTGGAAACACC.

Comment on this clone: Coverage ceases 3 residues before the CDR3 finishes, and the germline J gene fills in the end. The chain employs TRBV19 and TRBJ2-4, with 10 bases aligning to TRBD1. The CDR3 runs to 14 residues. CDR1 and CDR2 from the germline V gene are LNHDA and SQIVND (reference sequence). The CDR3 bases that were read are TGTGCCAGTAGTATGGGACAGGGGAACTATGGT. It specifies CASSMGQGNYG. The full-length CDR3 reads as CASSMGQGNYGQYF.

The CDR3 here is CASSKFQGADTGELFF. The sequenced part of the CDR3 DNA is TGTGCCAGTAGCAAATTTCAGGGGGCGGACACCGGGGAG. This chain uses TRBV19 with TRBJ2-2, with 8 bases fitting TRBD1. The CDR3 is cut off 3 residues early in the read; its end comes from the germline J gene. Germline V gene lookup returns CDR1 LNHDA and CDR2 SQIVND (reference sequence). J gave up 3 bases and V 6 bases, and 9 bases lay outside the gene matches. The CDR3 is 16 residues long.

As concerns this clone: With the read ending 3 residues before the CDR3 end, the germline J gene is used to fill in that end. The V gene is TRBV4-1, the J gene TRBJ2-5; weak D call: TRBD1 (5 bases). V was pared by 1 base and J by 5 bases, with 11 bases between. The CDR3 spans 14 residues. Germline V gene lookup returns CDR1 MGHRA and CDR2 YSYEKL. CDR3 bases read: TGCGCCAGCAGCCAAGTTCAGGGTCGGGAGACC. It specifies CASSQVQGRET. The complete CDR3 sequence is CASSQVQGRETQYF.

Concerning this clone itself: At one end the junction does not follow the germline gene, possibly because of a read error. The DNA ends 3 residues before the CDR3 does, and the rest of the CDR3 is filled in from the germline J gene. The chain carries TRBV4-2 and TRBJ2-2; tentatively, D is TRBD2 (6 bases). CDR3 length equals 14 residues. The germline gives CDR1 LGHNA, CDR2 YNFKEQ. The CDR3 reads CASSLGAGTGELFF. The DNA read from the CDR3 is TGCGCCAGCAGCCTTGGGGCGGGGACCGGGGAG.

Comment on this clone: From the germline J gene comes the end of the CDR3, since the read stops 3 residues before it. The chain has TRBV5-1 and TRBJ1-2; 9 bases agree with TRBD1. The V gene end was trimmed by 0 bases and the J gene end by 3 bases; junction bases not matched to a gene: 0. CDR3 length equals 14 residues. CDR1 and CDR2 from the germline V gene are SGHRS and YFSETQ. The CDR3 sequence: CASSLGTGDYGYTF. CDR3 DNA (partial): TGCGCCAGCAGCTTGGGGACAGGGGACTATGGC.

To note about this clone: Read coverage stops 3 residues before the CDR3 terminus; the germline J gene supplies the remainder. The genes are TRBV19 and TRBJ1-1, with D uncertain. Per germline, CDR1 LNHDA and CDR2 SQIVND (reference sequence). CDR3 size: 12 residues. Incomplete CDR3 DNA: TGTGCCAGTAGTATGGCACAGAATAAA. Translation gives CASSMAQNK. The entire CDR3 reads CASSMAQNKAFF.

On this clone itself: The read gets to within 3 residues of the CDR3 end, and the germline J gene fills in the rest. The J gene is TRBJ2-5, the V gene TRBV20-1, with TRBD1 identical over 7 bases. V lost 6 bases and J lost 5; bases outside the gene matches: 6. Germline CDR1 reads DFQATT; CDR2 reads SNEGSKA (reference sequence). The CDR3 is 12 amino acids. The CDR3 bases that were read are TGCAGTGCCCCGACAGGGTCTGAGACC. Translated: CSAPTGSET. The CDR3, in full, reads CSAPTGSETQYF.